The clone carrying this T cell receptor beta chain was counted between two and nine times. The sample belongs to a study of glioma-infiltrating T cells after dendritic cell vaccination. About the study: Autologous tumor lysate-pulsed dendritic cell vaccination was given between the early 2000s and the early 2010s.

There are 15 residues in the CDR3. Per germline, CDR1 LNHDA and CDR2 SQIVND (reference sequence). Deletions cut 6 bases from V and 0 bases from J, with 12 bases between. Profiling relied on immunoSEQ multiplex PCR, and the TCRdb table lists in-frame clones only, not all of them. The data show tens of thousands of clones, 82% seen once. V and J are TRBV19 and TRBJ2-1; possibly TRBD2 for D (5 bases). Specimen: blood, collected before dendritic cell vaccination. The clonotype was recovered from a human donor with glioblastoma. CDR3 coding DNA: TGTGCCAGTAGGCCGGCTAGCCACTCCTACAATGAGCAGTTCTTC. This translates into CASRPASHSYNEQFF.